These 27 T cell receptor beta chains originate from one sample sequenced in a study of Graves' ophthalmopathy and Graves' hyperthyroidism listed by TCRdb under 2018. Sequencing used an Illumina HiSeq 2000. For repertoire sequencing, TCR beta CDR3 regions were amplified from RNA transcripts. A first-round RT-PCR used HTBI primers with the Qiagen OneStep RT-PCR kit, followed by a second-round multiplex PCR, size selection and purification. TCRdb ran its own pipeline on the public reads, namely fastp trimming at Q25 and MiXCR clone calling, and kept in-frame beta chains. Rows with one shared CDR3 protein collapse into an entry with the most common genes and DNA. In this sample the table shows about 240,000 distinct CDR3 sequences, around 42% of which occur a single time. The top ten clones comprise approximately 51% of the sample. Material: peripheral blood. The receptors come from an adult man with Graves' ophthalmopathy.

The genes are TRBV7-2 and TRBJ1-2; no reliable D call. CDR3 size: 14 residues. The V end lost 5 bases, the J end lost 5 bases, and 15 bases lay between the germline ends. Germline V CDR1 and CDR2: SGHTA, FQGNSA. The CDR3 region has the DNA TGTGCCAGCAGCCACCGGACGGAGATATATGGCTACACCTTC. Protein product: CASSHRTEIYGYTF.

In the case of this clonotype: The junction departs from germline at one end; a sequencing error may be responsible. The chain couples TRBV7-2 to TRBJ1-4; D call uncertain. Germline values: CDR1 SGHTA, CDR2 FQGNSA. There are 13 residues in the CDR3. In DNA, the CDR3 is TGCGCCAGCAGCCCATTCGGGATTGGAGGTCCGTTTTTT. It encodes CASSPFGIGGPFF. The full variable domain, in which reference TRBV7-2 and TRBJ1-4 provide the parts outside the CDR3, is GAGVSQSPSNKVTEKGKDVELRCDPISGHTALYWYRQSLGQGLEFLIYFQGNSAPDKSGLPSDRFSAERTGGSVSTLTIQRTQQEDSAVYLCASSPFGIGGPFFGSGTQLSVL.

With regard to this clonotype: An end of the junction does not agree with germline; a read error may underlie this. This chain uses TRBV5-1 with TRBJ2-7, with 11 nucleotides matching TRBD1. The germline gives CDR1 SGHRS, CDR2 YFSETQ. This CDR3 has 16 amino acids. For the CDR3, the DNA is TGTGCCAGCAGTTTACTCCCGGGACAGGGGGCCTACGAGCAGTACTTC. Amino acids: CASSLLPGQGAYEQYF.

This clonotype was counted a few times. CDR3 DNA sequence: TGTGCCAGCAGCCACAGCACCGGGGAGCTGTTTTTT. Translating gives CASSHSTGELFF. The chain uses TRBV5-8 and TRBJ2-2; no definite D call. Trimming left V 4 bases short and J 4 bases short, with 5 bases between. This CDR3 contains 12 residues. The V gene's germline CDR1 is SGHTS and CDR2 YDEGEE.

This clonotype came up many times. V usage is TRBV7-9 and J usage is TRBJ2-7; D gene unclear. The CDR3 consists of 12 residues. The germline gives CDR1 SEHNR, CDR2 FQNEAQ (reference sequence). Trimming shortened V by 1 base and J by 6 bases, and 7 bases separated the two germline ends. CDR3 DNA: TGTGCCAGCAGCTTAGGGCAAGCCGAGCAGTACTTC. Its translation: CASSLGQAEQYF.

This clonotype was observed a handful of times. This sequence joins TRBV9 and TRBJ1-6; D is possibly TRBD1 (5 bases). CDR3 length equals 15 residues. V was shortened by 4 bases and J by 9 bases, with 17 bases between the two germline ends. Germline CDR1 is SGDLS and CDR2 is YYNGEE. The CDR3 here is CASSSHQERGSPLHF. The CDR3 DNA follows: TGTGCCAGCAGCTCCCACCAGGAGAGGGGTTCACCCCTCCACTTT.

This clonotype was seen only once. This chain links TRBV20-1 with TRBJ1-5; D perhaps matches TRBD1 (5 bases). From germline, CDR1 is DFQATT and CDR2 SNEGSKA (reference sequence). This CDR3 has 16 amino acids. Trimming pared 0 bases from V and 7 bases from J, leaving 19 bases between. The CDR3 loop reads CSARDVLRDREQPQHF. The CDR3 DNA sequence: TGCAGTGCTAGAGATGTTCTTAGGGACCGCGAACAGCCCCAGCATTTT.

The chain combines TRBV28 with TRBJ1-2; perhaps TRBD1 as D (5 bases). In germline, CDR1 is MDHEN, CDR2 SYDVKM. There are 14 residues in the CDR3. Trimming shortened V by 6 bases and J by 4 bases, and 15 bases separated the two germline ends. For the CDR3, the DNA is TGTGCCAGCAGCGCTCCAGGGCTTGGCTATGGCTACACCTTC. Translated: CASSAPGLGYGYTF.

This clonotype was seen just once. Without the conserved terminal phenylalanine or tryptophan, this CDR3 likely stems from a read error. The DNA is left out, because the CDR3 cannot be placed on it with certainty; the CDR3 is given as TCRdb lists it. The CDR3 sequence is CASRELGLAGFS. The rearrangement uses TRBV2 and TRBJ1-1. Per the germline V gene, CDR1 is SNHLY and CDR2 is FYNNEI. The CDR3 totals 12 residues, both ends included.

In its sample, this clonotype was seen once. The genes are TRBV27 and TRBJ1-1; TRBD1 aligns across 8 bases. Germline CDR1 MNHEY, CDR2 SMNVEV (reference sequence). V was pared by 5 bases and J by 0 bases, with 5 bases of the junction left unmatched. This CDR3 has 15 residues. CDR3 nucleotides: TGTGCCAGCAGTGCGATGGGACAGGTGAACACTGAAGCTTTCTTT. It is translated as CASSAMGQVNTEAFF.

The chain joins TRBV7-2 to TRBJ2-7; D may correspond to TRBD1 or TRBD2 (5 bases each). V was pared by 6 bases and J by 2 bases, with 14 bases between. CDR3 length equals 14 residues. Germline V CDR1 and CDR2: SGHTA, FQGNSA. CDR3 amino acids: CASSFRDRTYEQYF. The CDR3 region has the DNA TGTGCCAGCAGTTTCCGGGACCGTACCTACGAGCAGTACTTC.

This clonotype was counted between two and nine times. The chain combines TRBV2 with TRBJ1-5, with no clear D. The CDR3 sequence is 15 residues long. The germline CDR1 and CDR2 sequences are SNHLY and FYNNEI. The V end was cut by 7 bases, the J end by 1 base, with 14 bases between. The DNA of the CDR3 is TGTGCCAGCATTCTGGAAACAGCCAGCAATCAGCCCCAGCATTTT. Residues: CASILETASNQPQHF.

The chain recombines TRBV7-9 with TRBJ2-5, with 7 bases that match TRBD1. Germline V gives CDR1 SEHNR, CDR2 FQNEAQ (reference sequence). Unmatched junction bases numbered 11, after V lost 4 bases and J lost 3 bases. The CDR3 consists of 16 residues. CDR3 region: CASSSKFLGGEETQYF. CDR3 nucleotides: TGTGCCAGCAGCTCCAAATTTCTAGGGGGCGAAGAGACCCAGTACTTC.

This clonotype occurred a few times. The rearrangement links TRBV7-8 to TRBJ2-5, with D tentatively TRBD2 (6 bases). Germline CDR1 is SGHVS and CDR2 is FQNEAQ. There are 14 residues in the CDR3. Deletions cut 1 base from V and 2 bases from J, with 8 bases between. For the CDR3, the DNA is TGTGCCAGCAGCTTAGAGACTAGTCAAGAGACCCAGTACTTC. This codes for CASSLETSQETQYF.

CDR3 in amino acids: CAISVGGELFF. In nucleotides, the CDR3 is TGTGCCATCAGTGTTGGCGGGGAGCTGTTTTTT. V usage is TRBV10-3 and J usage is TRBJ2-2; D not resolved. The CDR3 spans 11 residues. CDR1 and CDR2 (germline): ENHRY, SYGVKD. V was shortened by 4 bases and J by 7 bases, with 4 bases between the two germline ends.

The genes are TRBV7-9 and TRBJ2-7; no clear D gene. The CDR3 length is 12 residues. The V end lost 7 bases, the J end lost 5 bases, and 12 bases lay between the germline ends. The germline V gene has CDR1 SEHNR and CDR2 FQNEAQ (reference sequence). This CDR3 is CASTKGDNEQYF. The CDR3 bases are TGTGCCAGCACCAAGGGTGACAACGAGCAGTACTTC.

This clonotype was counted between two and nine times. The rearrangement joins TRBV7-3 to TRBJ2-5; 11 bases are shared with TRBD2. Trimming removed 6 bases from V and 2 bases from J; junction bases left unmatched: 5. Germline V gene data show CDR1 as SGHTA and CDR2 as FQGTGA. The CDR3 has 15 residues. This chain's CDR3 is CASSRLAGNQETQYF. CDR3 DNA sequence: TGTGCCAGCAGTAGACTAGCGGGGAATCAAGAGACCCAGTACTTC.

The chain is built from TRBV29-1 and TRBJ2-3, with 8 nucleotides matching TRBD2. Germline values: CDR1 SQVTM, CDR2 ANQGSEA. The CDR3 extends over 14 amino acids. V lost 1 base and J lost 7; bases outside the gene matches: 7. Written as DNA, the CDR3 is TGCAGCGTTGAAGTCCCGCGGGAGGAATATACGCAGTATTTT. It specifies CSVEVPREEYTQYF.

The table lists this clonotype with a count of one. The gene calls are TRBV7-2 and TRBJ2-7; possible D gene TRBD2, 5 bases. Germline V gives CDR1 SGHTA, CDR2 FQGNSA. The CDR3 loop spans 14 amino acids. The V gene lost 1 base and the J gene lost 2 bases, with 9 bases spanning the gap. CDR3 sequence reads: CASSLERLTYEQYF. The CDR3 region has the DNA TGTGCCAGCAGCTTAGAGCGGTTGACCTACGAGCAGTACTTC.

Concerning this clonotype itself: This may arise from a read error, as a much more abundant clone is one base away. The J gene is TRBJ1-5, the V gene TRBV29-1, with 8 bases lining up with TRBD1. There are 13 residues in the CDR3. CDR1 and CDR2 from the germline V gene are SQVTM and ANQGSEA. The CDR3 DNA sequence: TGCAGCGTGCGGACAGGGAACAATCGGCCCCAGCATTTT. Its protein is CSVRTGNNRPQHF.

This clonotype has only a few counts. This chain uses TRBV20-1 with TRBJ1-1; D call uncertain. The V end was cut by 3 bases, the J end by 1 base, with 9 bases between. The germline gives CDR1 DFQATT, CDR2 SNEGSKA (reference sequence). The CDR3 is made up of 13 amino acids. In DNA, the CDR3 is TGCAGTGCTAGGTTCTGGGGGAACACTGAAGCTTTCTTT. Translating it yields CSARFWGNTEAFF.

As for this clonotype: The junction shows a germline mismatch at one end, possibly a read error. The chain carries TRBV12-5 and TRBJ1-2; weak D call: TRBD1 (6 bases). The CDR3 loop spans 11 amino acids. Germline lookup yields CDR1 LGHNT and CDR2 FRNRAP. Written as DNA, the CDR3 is TGTGCCAGCAATTTTAGGAGGGGGGCATACTTC. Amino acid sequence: CASNFRRGAYF.

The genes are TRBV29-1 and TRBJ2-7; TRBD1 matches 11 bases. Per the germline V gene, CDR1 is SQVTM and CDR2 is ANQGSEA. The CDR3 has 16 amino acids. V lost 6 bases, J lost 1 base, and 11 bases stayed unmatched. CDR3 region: CSVVYSGTGGSYEQYF. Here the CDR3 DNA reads TGCAGCGTCGTTTACTCAGGGACAGGGGGATCCTACGAGCAGTACTTC.

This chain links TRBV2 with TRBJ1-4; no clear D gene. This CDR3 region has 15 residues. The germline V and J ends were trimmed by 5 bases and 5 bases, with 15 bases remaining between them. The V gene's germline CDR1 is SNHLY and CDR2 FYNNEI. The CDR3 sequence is CASSPTSSYNEKLFF. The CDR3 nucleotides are TGTGCCAGCAGTCCAACTAGCTCCTACAATGAAAAACTGTTTTTT.

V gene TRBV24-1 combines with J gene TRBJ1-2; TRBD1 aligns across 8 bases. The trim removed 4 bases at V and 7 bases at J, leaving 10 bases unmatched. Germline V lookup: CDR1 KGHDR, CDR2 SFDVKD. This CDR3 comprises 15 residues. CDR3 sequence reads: CATSDSRTGISGYTF. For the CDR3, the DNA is TGTGCCACCAGTGACAGCAGGACAGGGATTAGTGGCTACACCTTC.

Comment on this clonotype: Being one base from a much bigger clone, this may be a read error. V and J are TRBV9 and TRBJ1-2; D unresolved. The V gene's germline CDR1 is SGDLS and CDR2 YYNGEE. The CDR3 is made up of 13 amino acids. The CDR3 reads CASSSGINHGYTF. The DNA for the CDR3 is TGTGCCAGCAGCTCGGGGATTAACCATGGCTACACCTTC.

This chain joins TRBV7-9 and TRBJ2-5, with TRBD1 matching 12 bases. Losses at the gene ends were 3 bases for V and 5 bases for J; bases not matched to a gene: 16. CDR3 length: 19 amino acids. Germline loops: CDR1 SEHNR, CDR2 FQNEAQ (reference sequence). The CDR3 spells CASSLGTGGASGAGETQYF. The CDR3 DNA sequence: TGTGCCAGCAGCTTGGGGACAGGGGGCGCGTCGGGAGCCGGGGAGACCCAGTACTTC.